This T cell receptor (beta chain) was identified in a study of T cell changes during pregnancy in multiple sclerosis. This CDR3 comprises 15 residues. The J segment lost 4 bases and the V segment lost 4 bases, leaving 8 bases of the junction unmatched. Germline CDR1 SGHDT, CDR2 YYEEEE. The protocol was immunoSEQ multiplex PCR, while the TCRdb copy is restricted to in-frame clones and leaves out a portion. The data show 45,000 to 50,000 clones, with over 90% seen just once and 2% to 2.5% held by the top ten. The gene calls are TRBV5-6 and TRBJ2-1, with 7 bases fitting TRBD1. Sequenced material: peripheral blood, taken in the third trimester of pregnancy. The sequence was collected from a female donor with multiple sclerosis, enrolled in a pregnancy study. CDR3 sequence reads: CASSQGTARYNEQFF. Written as DNA, the CDR3 is TGTGCCAGCAGCCAAGGGACAGCTAGATACAATGAGCAGTTCTTC.